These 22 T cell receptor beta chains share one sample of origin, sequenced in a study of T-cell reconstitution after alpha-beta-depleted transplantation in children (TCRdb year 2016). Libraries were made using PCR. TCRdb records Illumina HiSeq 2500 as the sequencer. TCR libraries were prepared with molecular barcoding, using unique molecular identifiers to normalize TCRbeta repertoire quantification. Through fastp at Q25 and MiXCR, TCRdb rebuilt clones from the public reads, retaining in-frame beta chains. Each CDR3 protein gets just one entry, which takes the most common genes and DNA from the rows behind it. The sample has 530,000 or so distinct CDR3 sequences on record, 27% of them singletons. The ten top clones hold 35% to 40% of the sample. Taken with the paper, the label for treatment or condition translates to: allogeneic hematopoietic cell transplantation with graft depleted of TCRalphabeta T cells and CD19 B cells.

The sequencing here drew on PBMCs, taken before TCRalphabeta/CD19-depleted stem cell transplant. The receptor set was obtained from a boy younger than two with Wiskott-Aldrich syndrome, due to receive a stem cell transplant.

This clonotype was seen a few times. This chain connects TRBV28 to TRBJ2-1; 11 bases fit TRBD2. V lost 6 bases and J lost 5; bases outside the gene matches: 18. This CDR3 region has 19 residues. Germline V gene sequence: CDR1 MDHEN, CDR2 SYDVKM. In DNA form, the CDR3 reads TGTGCCAGCAGACCCTCAACGGGACTAGCGGTTCCGTCTGACAATGAGCAGTTCTTC. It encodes CASRPSTGLAVPSDNEQFF.

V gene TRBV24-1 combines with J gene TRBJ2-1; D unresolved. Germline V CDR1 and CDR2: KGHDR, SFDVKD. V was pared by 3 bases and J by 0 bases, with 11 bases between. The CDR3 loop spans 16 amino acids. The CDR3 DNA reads TGTGCCACCAGTGATCAACGGAAGAGCTCCTACAATGAGCAGTTCTTC. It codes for CATSDQRKSSYNEQFF.

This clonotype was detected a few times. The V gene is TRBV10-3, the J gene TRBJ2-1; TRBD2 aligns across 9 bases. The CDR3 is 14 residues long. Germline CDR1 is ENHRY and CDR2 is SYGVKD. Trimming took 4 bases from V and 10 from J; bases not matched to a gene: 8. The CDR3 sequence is CAISGLAGRSEQFF. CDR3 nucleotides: TGTGCCATCAGTGGGCTAGCGGGACGGTCGGAGCAGTTCTTC.

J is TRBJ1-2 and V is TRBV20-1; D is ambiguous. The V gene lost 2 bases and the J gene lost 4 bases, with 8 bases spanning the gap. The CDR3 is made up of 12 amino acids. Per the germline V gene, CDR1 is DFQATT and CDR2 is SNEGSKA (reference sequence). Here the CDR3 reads CSARLSAYGYTF. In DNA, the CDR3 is TGCAGTGCTAGATTATCGGCCTATGGCTACACCTTC.

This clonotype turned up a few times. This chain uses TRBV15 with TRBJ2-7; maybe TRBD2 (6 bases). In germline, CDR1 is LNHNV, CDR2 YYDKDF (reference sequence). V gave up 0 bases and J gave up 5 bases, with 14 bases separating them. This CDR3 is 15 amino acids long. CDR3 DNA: TGTGCCACCAGCAGAGATCTGATCGCGGGAAACGAGCAGTACTTC. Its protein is CATSRDLIAGNEQYF. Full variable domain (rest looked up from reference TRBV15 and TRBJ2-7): DAMVIQNPRYQVTQFGKPVTLSCSQTLNHNVMYWYQQKSSQAPKLLFHYYDKDFNNEADTPDNFQSRRPNTSFCFLDIRSPGLGDTAMYLCATSRDLIAGNEQYFGPGTRLTVT.

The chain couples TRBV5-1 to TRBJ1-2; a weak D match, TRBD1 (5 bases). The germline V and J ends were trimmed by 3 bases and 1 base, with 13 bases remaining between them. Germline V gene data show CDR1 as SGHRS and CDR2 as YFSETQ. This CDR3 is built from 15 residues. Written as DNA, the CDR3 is TGCGCCAGCAGCTGGGGCGGGGCACTTAACTATGGCTACACCTTC. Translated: CASSWGGALNYGYTF.

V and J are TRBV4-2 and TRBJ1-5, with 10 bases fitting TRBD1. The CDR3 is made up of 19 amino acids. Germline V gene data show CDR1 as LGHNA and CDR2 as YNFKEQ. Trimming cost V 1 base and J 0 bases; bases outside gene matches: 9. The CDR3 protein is CASSQVGQGRQYSNQPQHF. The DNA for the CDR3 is TGTGCCAGCAGCCAAGTGGGACAGGGGCGACAATATAGCAATCAGCCCCAGCATTTT.

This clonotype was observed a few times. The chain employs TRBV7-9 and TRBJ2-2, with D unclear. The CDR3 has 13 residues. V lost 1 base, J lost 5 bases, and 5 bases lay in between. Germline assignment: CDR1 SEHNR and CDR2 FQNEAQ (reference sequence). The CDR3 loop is CASSLVETGELFF. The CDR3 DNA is TGTGCCAGCAGCTTAGTAGAAACCGGGGAGCTGTTTTTT.

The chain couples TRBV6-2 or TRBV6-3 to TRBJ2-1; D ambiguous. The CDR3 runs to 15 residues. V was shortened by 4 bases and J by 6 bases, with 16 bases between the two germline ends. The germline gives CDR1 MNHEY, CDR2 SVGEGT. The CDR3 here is CASSSTLVIGNEQFF. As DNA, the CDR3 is TGTGCCAGCAGTTCCACCCTGGTCATCGGCAATGAGCAGTTCTTC.

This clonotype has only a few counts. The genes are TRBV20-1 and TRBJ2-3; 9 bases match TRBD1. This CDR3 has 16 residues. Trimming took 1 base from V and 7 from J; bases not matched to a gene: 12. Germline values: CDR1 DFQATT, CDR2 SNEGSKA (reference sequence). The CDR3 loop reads CSARGLGQGIRNTQYF. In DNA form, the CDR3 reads TGCAGTGCTAGAGGTCTGGGACAGGGAATTCGAAATACGCAGTATTTT.

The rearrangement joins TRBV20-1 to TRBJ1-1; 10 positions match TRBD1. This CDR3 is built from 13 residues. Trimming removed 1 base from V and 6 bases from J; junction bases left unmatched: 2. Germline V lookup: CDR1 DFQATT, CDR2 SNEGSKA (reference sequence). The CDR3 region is CSARGDRGSEAFF. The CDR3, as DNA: TGCAGTGCTAGAGGGGACAGGGGATCTGAAGCTTTCTTT.

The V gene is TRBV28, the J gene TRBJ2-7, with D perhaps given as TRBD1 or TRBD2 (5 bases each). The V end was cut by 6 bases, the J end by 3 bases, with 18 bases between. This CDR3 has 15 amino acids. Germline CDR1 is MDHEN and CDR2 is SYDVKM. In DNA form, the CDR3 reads TGTGCCAGCAGCCAGACCCGGGACCGAAGCTACGAGCAGTACTTC. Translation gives CASSQTRDRSYEQYF.

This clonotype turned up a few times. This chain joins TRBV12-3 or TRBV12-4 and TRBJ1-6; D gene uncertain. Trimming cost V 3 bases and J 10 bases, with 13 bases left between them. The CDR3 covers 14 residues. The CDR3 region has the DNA TGTGCCAGCAGTTTCGAAACCCTCGGGTCACCCCTCCACTTT. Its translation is CASSFETLGSPLHF.

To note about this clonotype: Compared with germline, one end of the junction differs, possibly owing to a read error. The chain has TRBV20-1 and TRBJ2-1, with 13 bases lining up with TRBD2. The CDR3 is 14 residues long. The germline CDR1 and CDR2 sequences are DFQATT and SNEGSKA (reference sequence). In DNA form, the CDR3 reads TGCAGTGCCAGAGGGACTAGCGGGACCGGTGAGCAGTTCTTC. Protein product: CSARGTSGTGEQFF.

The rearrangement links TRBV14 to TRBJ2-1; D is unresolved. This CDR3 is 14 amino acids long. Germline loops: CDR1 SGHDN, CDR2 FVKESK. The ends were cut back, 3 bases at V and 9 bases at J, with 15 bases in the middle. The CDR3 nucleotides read TGTGCCAGCAGCCAGTCCCCCTTAGCCGTTGAGCAGTTCTTC. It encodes CASSQSPLAVEQFF.

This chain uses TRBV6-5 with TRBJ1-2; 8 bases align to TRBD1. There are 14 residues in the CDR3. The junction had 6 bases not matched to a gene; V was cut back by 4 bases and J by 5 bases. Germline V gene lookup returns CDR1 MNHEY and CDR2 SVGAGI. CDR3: CASSFHRGVYGYTF. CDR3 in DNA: TGTGCCAGCAGTTTTCACAGGGGGGTTTATGGCTACACCTTC.

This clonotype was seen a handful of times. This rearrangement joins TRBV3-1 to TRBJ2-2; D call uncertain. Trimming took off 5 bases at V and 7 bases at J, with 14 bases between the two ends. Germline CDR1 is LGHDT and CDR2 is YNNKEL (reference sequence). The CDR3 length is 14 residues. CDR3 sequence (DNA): TGTGCCAGCAGCGGGCCCGGCGGCCACGGGGAGCTGTTTTTT. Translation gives CASSGPGGHGELFF. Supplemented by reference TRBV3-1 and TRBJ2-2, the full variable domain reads DTAVSQTPKYLVTQMGNDKSIKCEQNLGHDTMYWYKQDSKKFLKIMFSYNNKELIINETVPNRFSPKSPDKAHLNLHINSLELGDSAVYFCASSGPGGHGELFFGEGSRLTVL.

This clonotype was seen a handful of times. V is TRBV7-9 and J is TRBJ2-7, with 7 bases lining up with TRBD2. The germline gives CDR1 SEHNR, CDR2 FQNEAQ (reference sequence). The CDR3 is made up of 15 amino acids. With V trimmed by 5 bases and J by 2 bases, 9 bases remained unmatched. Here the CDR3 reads CASSGGTTSTYEQYF. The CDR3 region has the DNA TGTGCCAGCAGCGGTGGGACTACCTCTACCTACGAGCAGTACTTC.

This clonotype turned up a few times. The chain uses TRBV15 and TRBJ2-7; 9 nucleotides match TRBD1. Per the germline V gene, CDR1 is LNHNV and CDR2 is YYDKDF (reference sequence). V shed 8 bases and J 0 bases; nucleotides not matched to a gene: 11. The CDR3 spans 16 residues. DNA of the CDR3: TGTGCCACCTCAAGGACGGGACAGGGCGTCTCCTACGAGCAGTACTTC. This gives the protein CATSRTGQGVSYEQYF. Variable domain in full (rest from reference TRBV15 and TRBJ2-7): DAMVIQNPRYQVTQFGKPVTLSCSQTLNHNVMYWYQQKSSQAPKLLFHYYDKDFNNEADTPDNFQSRRPNTSFCFLDIRSPGLGDTAMYLCATSRTGQGVSYEQYFGPGTRLTVT.

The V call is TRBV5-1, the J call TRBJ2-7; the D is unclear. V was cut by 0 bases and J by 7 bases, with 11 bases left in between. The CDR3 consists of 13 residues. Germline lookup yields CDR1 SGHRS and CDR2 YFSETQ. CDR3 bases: TGCGCCAGCAGCTTGGCCGACCCTTGGGAGCAGTACTTC. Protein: CASSLADPWEQYF. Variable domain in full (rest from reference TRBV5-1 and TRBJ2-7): KAGVTQTPRYLIKTRGQQVTLSCSPISGHRSVSWYQQTPGQGLQFLFEYFSETQRNKGNFPGRFSGRQFSNSRSEMNVSTLELGDSALYLCASSLADPWEQYFGPGTRLTVT.

DNA of the CDR3: TGTGCCAGCAGCTTTATCCCGACAGGGAGCTCCTACAATGAGCAGTTCTTC. The encoded protein is CASSFIPTGSSYNEQFF. The genes are TRBV11-1 and TRBJ2-1; 7 bases map to TRBD1. The CDR3 has 17 amino acids. Germline V gives CDR1 SGHAT, CDR2 FQDESV (reference sequence). After removal of 3 bases from V and 0 bases from J, the junction contained 8 bases not matched to a gene.

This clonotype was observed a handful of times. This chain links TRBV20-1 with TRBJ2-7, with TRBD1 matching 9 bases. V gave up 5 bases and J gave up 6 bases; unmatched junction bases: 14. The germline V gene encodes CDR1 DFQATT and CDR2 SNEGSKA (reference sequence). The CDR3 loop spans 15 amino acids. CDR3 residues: CSADRGGQGYGEQYF. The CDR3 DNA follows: TGCAGTGCTGACCGAGGAGGACAGGGGTACGGCGAGCAGTACTTC.